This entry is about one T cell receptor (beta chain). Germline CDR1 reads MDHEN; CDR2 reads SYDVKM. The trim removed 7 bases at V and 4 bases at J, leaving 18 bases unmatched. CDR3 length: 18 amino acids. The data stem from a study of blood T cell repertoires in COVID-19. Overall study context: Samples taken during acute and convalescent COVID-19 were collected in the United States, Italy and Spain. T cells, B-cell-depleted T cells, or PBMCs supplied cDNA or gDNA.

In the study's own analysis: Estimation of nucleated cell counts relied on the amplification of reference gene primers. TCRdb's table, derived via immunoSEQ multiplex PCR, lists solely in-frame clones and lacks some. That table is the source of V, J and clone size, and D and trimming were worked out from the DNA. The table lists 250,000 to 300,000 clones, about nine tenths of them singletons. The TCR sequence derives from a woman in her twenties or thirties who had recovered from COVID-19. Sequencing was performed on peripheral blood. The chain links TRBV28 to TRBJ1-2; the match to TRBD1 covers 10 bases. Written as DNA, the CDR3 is TGTGCCAGCACCCAGCCCGGGACAGGGGTCACCCTTGGCTATGGCTACACCTTC. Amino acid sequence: CASTQPGTGVTLGYGYTF.